Listed below are T cell receptor beta chains from one sample, sequenced in a study of blood T cell repertoires in COVID-19. The assay was immunoSEQ multiplex PCR, and TCRdb's table has in-frame clones only and misses some. In the table there are about 440,000 clones, about nine tenths of which are singletons. The material sequenced was PBMCs or T cells enriched from blood (not recorded which). The receptors derive from a man aged 18 to 30 who had recovered from COVID-19. Each CDR3 is given with its conserved first and last residue. D genes are given only for firm matches. Size tells how often a clone was seen (once, few, many) or the class of an expanded clone, and some rows leave it out.

j_call: TRBJ2-1; v_call: TRBV5-1; d_call: TRBD2; clone_size: few; cdr3_aa: CASSLAVGSGGEQFF; cdr3_nt: TGCGCCAGCAGCTTGGCCGTTGGTAGCGGGGGTGAGCAGTTCTTC
j_call: TRBJ1-2; v_call: TRBV7-3; d_call: NA; clone_size: NA; cdr3_aa: CASSRGDTTYTF; cdr3_nt: TGTGCCAGCAGCCGGGGGGACACCACATACACCTTC
j_call: TRBJ2-2; v_call: TRBV10-3; d_call: NA; clone_size: few; cdr3_aa: CAISEPTLSSTGELFF; cdr3_nt: TGTGCCATCAGTGAGCCGACCCTCTCTAGCACCGGGGAGCTGTTTTTT
j_call: TRBJ2-1; v_call: TRBV6-1; d_call: TRBD2; clone_size: NA; cdr3_aa: CASSDPGLAGTEQFF; cdr3_nt: TGTGCCAGCAGTGACCCGGGACTAGCGGGAACTGAGCAGTTCTTC
j_call: TRBJ1-6; v_call: TRBV28; d_call: TRBD1; clone_size: NA; cdr3_aa: CASSGTGGSPLHF; cdr3_nt: TGTGCCAGCAGCGGGACAGGGGGTTCACCCCTCCACTTT
j_call: TRBJ2-5; v_call: TRBV28; d_call: NA; clone_size: few; cdr3_aa: CASSLGHLGTQYF; cdr3_nt: TGTGCCAGCAGTTTAGGGCACCTGGGGACCCAGTACTTC
j_call: TRBJ2-7; v_call: TRBV5-4; d_call: TRBD2; clone_size: NA; cdr3_aa: CASSFDPSGIAYEQYF; cdr3_nt: TGTGCCAGCAGCTTCGATCCTAGCGGGATCGCCTACGAGCAGTACTTC
j_call: TRBJ2-7; v_call: TRBV11-2; d_call: TRBD1; clone_size: NA; cdr3_aa: CASSLVTGQGSYEQYF; cdr3_nt: TGTGCCAGCAGCTTAGTTACGGGACAGGGGTCCTACGAGCAATACTTC
j_call: TRBJ1-1; v_call: TRBV5-1; d_call: TRBD1; clone_size: once; cdr3_aa: CASRAGTANTEAFF; cdr3_nt: TGCGCCAGCAGAGCCGGGACAGCGAACACTGAAGCTTTCTTT
j_call: TRBJ2-1; v_call: TRBV5-1; d_call: NA; clone_size: NA; cdr3_aa: CASSSTSYNEQFF; cdr3_nt: TGCGCCAGCAGCTCCACTAGCTACAATGAGCAGTTCTTC
j_call: TRBJ1-6; v_call: TRBV6-5; d_call: NA; clone_size: NA; cdr3_aa: CASSYSMWEASPLHF; cdr3_nt: TGTGCCAGCAGTTACTCGATGTGGGAGGCGTCACCCCTCCACTTT
j_call: TRBJ1-1; v_call: TRBV2; d_call: NA; clone_size: NA; cdr3_aa: CASSRGSTEAFF; cdr3_nt: TGTGCCAGCAGTAGGGGGTCCACTGAAGCTTTCTTT
j_call: TRBJ2-7; v_call: TRBV27; d_call: NA; clone_size: NA; cdr3_aa: CASRKSGVASYEQYF; cdr3_nt: TGTGCCAGCAGGAAATCAGGGGTCGCCTCCTACGAGCAGTACTTC
j_call: TRBJ2-5; v_call: TRBV5-1; d_call: NA; clone_size: NA; cdr3_aa: CASSRERAGQETQYF; cdr3_nt: TGCGCCAGCAGCCGGGAGCGGGCAGGCCAAGAGACCCAGTACTTC
j_call: TRBJ2-7; v_call: TRBV28; d_call: NA; clone_size: NA; cdr3_aa: CASSPAGARGYEQYF; cdr3_nt: TGTGCCAGCAGTCCCGCCGGGGCGCGGGGCTACGAGCAGTACTTC
j_call: TRBJ1-2; v_call: TRBV7-9; d_call: NA; clone_size: NA; cdr3_aa: CASSLQANYGYTF; cdr3_nt: TGTGCCAGCAGCTTACAGGCAAACTATGGCTACACCTTC
j_call: TRBJ1-6; v_call: TRBV7-6; d_call: NA; clone_size: NA; cdr3_aa: CASSRDTPSSYNSPLHF; cdr3_nt: TGTGCCAGCAGCCGGGACACCCCAAGCTCCTATAATTCACCCCTCCACTTT
j_call: TRBJ2-1; v_call: TRBV18; d_call: TRBD2; clone_size: NA; cdr3_aa: CASSLGLEFSDEQFF; cdr3_nt: TGTGCCAGCTCACTTGGACTAGAATTTAGCGATGAGCAGTTCTTC
j_call: TRBJ1-2; v_call: TRBV3-1/TRBV3-2; d_call: NA; clone_size: NA; cdr3_aa: CASSQDHGVTYGYTF; cdr3_nt: TGTGCCAGCAGCCAAGATCACGGGGTCACCTATGGCTACACCTTC
j_call: TRBJ2-2; v_call: TRBV12-3/TRBV12-4; d_call: NA; clone_size: NA; cdr3_aa: CASSFSSFGELFF; cdr3_nt: TGTGCCAGCAGTTTCTCGTCCTTCGGGGAGCTGTTTTTT
j_call: TRBJ1-3; v_call: TRBV7-9; d_call: NA; clone_size: few; cdr3_aa: CASSLVVRVGNTIYF; cdr3_nt: TGTGCCAGCAGCTTAGTCGTTCGGGTAGGAAACACCATATATTTT
j_call: TRBJ1-2; v_call: TRBV29-1; d_call: NA; clone_size: NA; cdr3_aa: CSVSGFDGYTF; cdr3_nt: TGCAGCGTTTCAGGTTTCGATGGCTACACCTTC
j_call: TRBJ1-1; v_call: TRBV12-5; d_call: TRBD1; clone_size: NA; cdr3_aa: CASAAEGAPEAFF; cdr3_nt: TGTGCTAGTGCCGCAGAGGGGGCCCCTGAAGCTTTCTTT
j_call: TRBJ2-7; v_call: TRBV11-2; d_call: NA; clone_size: NA; cdr3_aa: CASSQTVGHYEQYF; cdr3_nt: TGTGCCAGCAGCCAGACGGTGGGGCACTACGAGCAGTACTTC
j_call: TRBJ2-1; v_call: TRBV11-2; d_call: TRBD2; clone_size: once; cdr3_aa: CASSLESGGAYEQFF; cdr3_nt: TGTGCCAGCAGCTTAGAGAGCGGGGGGGCCTATGAGCAGTTCTTC
j_call: TRBJ1-2; v_call: TRBV7-2; d_call: NA; clone_size: NA; cdr3_aa: CASSLETGPYGYTF; cdr3_nt: TGTGCCAGCAGCTTAGAAACAGGTCCCTATGGCTACACCTTC
j_call: TRBJ1-1; v_call: TRBV9; d_call: NA; clone_size: NA; cdr3_aa: CASSSGGVNTEAFF; cdr3_nt: TGTGCCAGCAGCTCCGGAGGGGTGAACACTGAAGCTTTCTTT
j_call: TRBJ1-3; v_call: TRBV7-9; d_call: NA; clone_size: NA; cdr3_aa: CASSLSFGGNTIYF; cdr3_nt: TGTGCCAGCAGCTTATCATTCGGGGGAAACACCATATATTTT
j_call: TRBJ2-2; v_call: TRBV9; d_call: TRBD2; clone_size: NA; cdr3_aa: CASSAKLAGGYTGELFF; cdr3_nt: TGTGCCAGCAGCGCAAAACTAGCGGGAGGGTACACCGGGGAGCTGTTTTTT
j_call: TRBJ2-5; v_call: TRBV7-9; d_call: TRBD1; clone_size: NA; cdr3_aa: CASSLHLTGLVAETQYF; cdr3_nt: TGTGCCAGCAGCCTCCACTTGACAGGGCTGGTAGCGGAGACCCAGTACTTC
j_call: TRBJ1-6; v_call: TRBV3-1/TRBV3-2; d_call: NA; clone_size: NA; cdr3_aa: CASSPDGDSPLHF; cdr3_nt: TGTGCCAGCAGCCCCGACGGGGATTCACCCCTCCACTTT
j_call: TRBJ2-7; v_call: TRBV5-1; d_call: TRBD1; clone_size: NA; cdr3_aa: CASSPRDRDHEQYF; cdr3_nt: TGCGCCAGCAGCCCCCGGGACAGGGATCACGAGCAGTACTTC
j_call: TRBJ1-5; v_call: TRBV2; d_call: NA; clone_size: NA; cdr3_aa: CASGEGRGRNQPQHF; cdr3_nt: TGTGCTTCGGGTGAGGGGAGGGGAAGAAATCAGCCCCAGCATTTT
j_call: TRBJ1-2; v_call: TRBV5-1; d_call: TRBD1; clone_size: NA; cdr3_aa: CASSLGEQGAYGYTF; cdr3_nt: TGCGCCAGCAGCTTGGGAGAGCAGGGGGCGTATGGCTACACCTTC
j_call: TRBJ1-2; v_call: TRBV11-2; d_call: NA; clone_size: NA; cdr3_aa: CASSLDNGNRTF; cdr3_nt: TGTGCCAGCAGCTTAGATAATGGTAACCGGACTTTC
j_call: TRBJ1-3; v_call: TRBV19; d_call: NA; clone_size: NA; cdr3_aa: CASRPDSRSGNTIYF; cdr3_nt: TGTGCCAGTAGACCGGACAGCCGCTCTGGAAACACCATATATTTT
j_call: TRBJ2-1; v_call: TRBV3-1/TRBV3-2; d_call: TRBD2; clone_size: NA; cdr3_aa: CASSHGTGRGNNEQFF; cdr3_nt: TGTGCCAGCAGCCATGGAACTGGGAGGGGAAACAATGAGCAGTTCTTC
j_call: TRBJ2-7; v_call: TRBV10-1; d_call: NA; clone_size: NA; cdr3_aa: CASSESSRGSSYEQYF; cdr3_nt: TGCGCCAGCAGTGAGTCGAGTAGGGGTTCTTCCTACGAGCAGTACTTC
j_call: TRBJ2-4; v_call: TRBV19; d_call: NA; clone_size: NA; cdr3_aa: CASSPILVVAKNIQYF; cdr3_nt: TGTGCCAGTAGTCCCATTCTAGTGGTAGCCAAAAACATTCAGTACTTC
j_call: TRBJ2-1; v_call: TRBV7-3; d_call: TRBD2; clone_size: NA; cdr3_aa: CASSLGLANEQFF; cdr3_nt: TGTGCCAGCAGCTTAGGACTAGCCAATGAGCAGTTCTTC
j_call: TRBJ1-6; v_call: TRBV28; d_call: NA; clone_size: NA; cdr3_aa: CASKPQGTNSPLHF; cdr3_nt: TGTGCCAGCAAGCCCCAGGGGACGAATTCACCCCTCCACTTT
j_call: TRBJ2-4; v_call: TRBV4-1; d_call: NA; clone_size: NA; cdr3_aa: CASSHGITGPVAKNIQYF; cdr3_nt: TGCGCCAGCAGCCATGGAATTACAGGGCCCGTAGCCAAAAACATTCAGTACTTC
j_call: TRBJ1-1; v_call: TRBV27; d_call: TRBD1; clone_size: NA; cdr3_aa: CASSLFPGGEAFF; cdr3_nt: TGTGCCAGCAGTTTATTCCCAGGGGGTGAAGCTTTCTTT
j_call: TRBJ1-1; v_call: TRBV20-1; d_call: NA; clone_size: NA; cdr3_aa: CSASRGGVNTEAFF; cdr3_nt: TGCAGTGCTAGTAGGGGGGGCGTGAACACTGAAGCTTTCTTT
j_call: TRBJ1-5; v_call: TRBV21-1; d_call: NA; clone_size: NA; cdr3_aa: CASSKALWIQVRQHF; cdr3_nt: TGTGCCAGCAGCAAAGCGCTATGGATCCAGGTCCGCCAGCATTTT